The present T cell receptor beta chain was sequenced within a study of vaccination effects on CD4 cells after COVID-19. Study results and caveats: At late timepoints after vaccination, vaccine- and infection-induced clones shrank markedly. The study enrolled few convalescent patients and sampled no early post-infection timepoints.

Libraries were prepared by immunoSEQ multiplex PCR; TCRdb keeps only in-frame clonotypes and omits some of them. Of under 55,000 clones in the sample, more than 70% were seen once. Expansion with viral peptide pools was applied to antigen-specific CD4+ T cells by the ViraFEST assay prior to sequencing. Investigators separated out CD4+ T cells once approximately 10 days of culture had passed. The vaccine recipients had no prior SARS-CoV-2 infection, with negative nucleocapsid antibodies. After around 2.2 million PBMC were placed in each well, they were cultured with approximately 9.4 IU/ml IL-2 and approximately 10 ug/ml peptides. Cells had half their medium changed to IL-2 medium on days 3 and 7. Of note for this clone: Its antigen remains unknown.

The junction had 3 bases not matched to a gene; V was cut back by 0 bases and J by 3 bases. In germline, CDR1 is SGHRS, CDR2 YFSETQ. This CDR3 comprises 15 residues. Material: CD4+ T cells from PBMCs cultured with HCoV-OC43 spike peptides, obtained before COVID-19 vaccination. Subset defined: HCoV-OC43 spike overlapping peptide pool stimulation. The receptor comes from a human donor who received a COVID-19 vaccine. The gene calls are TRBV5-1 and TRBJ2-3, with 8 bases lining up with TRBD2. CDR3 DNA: TGCGCCAGCAGCTTGGGGGGACTAGGTACAGATACGCAGTATTTT. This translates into CASSLGGLGTDTQYF.